This record concerns one T cell receptor beta chain sequence. This entry comes from a study of technical replicates of blood from several donors. This CDR3 is 12 amino acids long. Trimming pared 8 bases from V and 7 bases from J, leaving 17 bases between. Germline V gene data show CDR1 as SQVTM and CDR2 as ANQGSEA. Sequencing was performed with immunoSEQ multiplex PCR; in TCRdb, only in-frame clones are kept and a portion is missing. The sample shows 80,000 or so clones, around 95% of them seen only once. The rearrangement uses TRBV29-1 and TRBJ2-5; D possibly corresponds to TRBD1 (6 bases). The sequence was collected from a human donor in good health. Sequencing was carried out using T cells isolated from PBMCs. The CDR3, as DNA: TGCAGCATGGCACAGGGCGAGGGGACCCAGTACTTC. Amino acid sequence: CSMAQGEGTQYF. Full variable domain (rest looked up from reference TRBV29-1 and TRBJ2-5): SAVISQKPSRDICQRGTSLTIQCQVDSQVTMMFWYRQQPGQSLTLIATANQGSEATYESGFVIDKFPISRPNLTFSTLTVSNMSPEDSSIYLCSMAQGEGTQYFGPGTRLLVL.